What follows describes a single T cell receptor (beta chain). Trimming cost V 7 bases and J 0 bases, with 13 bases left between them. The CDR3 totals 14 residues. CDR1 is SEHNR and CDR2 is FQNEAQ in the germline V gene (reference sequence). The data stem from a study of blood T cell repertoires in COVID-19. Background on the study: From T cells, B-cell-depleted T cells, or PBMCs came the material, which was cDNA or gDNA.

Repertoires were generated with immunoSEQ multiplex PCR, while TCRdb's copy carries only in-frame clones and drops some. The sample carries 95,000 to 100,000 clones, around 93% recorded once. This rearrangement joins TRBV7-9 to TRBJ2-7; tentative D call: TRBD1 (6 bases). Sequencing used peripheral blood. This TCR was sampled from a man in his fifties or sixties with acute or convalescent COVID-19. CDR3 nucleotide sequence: TGTGCCAGCAACCTGAGGGGGTCCTCCTACGAGCAGTACTTC. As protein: CASNLRGSSYEQYF.